This T cell receptor beta chain was captured by sequencing in a study of blood T cell repertoires in COVID-19. Cohort allocation depended upon clinical history that participants reported. Libraries were prepared by immunoSEQ multiplex PCR; TCRdb keeps only in-frame clonotypes and omits some of them. The sample contains around 170,000 clones, under 85% of which appear only once. The germline gives CDR1 ENHRY, CDR2 SYGVKD. V dropped 3 bases and J dropped 7; count of bases not matched to a gene: 9. This CDR3 contains 15 residues. This receptor was taken from a man aged 45-60 years who had recovered from COVID-19. The specimen sequenced was PBMCs or T cells enriched from blood (not recorded which). The chain uses TRBV10-3 and TRBJ2-1, with 7 bases aligning to TRBD2. CDR3 loop: CAISDRGRAPNEQFF. CDR3 coding DNA: TGTGCCATCAGTGATAGAGGGAGGGCACCAAATGAGCAGTTCTTC.